This T cell receptor (beta chain) is from a study of CD4 T cells in relation to SARS-CoV-2 and coronaviruses. Findings and limits, study-wide: Monoreactive clones expanded significantly more to SARS-CoV-2 than crossreactive clones did. In around 67% of donors, memory CD4+ clonotypes crossrecognized SARS-CoV-2 and at least one common cold coronavirus spike.

Assay: immunoSEQ multiplex PCR; the TCRdb copy retains only in-frame clones and omits some. The table records 25,000 to 35,000 clones, 72% of them present only once. CD4+ T cells from unexposed donors were obtained before the COVID-19 pandemic (2011-2018). CD4+ T cells were isolated from the cells after nine to eleven days of culture. Germline lookup yields CDR1 LNHDA and CDR2 SQIVND (reference sequence). The CDR3 spans 17 residues. V lost 4 bases to trimming and J lost 5 bases; unmatched junction nucleotides: 14. A note on this clone: Its antigen is not known.

The chain links TRBV19 to TRBJ2-5; the match to TRBD1 covers 9 bases. This TCR was sampled from a human donor in good health. The sample consisted of CD4+ T cells from PBMCs, cultured in vitro. The CDR3 nucleotides read TGTGCCAGTAGTACACTACCGGGACAGGGAGGGCAGGAGACCCAGTACTTC. It translates to CASSTLPGQGGQETQYF.